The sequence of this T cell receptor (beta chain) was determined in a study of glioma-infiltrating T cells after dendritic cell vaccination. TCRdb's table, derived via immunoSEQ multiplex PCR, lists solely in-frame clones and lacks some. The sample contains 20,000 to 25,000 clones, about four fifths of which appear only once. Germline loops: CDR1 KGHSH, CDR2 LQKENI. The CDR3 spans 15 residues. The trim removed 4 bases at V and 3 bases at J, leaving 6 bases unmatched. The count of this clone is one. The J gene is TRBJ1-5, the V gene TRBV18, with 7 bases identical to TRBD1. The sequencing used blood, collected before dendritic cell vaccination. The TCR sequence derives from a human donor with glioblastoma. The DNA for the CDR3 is TGTGCCAGCTCACGTTTGACAGGGCTCAATCAGCCCCAGCATTTT. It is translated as CASSRLTGLNQPQHF.